The source of this T cell receptor (beta chain) is a study of blood T cell repertoires in COVID-19. Across the study: T cells, B-cell-depleted T cells, or PBMCs supplied cDNA or gDNA.

Generated by immunoSEQ multiplex PCR, the TCRdb table keeps only in-frame clones and is missing some. Of 150,000 or so clones detected, roughly 90% appear once; the ten largest clones hold 3% to 4%. The count of this clone is one. The specimen was peripheral blood. This receptor was obtained from a woman in her seventies with acute or convalescent COVID-19.

The DNA for the CDR3 is TGTGCCAGCAGTTCTCCAGATACGCAGTATTTT. It specifies CASSSPDTQYF. The genes are TRBV2 and TRBJ2-3; D is unclear. This CDR3 has 11 amino acids. Germline V gene sequence: CDR1 SNHLY, CDR2 FYNNEI. V lost 5 bases and J 4 bases, leaving 4 bases between the germline ends.